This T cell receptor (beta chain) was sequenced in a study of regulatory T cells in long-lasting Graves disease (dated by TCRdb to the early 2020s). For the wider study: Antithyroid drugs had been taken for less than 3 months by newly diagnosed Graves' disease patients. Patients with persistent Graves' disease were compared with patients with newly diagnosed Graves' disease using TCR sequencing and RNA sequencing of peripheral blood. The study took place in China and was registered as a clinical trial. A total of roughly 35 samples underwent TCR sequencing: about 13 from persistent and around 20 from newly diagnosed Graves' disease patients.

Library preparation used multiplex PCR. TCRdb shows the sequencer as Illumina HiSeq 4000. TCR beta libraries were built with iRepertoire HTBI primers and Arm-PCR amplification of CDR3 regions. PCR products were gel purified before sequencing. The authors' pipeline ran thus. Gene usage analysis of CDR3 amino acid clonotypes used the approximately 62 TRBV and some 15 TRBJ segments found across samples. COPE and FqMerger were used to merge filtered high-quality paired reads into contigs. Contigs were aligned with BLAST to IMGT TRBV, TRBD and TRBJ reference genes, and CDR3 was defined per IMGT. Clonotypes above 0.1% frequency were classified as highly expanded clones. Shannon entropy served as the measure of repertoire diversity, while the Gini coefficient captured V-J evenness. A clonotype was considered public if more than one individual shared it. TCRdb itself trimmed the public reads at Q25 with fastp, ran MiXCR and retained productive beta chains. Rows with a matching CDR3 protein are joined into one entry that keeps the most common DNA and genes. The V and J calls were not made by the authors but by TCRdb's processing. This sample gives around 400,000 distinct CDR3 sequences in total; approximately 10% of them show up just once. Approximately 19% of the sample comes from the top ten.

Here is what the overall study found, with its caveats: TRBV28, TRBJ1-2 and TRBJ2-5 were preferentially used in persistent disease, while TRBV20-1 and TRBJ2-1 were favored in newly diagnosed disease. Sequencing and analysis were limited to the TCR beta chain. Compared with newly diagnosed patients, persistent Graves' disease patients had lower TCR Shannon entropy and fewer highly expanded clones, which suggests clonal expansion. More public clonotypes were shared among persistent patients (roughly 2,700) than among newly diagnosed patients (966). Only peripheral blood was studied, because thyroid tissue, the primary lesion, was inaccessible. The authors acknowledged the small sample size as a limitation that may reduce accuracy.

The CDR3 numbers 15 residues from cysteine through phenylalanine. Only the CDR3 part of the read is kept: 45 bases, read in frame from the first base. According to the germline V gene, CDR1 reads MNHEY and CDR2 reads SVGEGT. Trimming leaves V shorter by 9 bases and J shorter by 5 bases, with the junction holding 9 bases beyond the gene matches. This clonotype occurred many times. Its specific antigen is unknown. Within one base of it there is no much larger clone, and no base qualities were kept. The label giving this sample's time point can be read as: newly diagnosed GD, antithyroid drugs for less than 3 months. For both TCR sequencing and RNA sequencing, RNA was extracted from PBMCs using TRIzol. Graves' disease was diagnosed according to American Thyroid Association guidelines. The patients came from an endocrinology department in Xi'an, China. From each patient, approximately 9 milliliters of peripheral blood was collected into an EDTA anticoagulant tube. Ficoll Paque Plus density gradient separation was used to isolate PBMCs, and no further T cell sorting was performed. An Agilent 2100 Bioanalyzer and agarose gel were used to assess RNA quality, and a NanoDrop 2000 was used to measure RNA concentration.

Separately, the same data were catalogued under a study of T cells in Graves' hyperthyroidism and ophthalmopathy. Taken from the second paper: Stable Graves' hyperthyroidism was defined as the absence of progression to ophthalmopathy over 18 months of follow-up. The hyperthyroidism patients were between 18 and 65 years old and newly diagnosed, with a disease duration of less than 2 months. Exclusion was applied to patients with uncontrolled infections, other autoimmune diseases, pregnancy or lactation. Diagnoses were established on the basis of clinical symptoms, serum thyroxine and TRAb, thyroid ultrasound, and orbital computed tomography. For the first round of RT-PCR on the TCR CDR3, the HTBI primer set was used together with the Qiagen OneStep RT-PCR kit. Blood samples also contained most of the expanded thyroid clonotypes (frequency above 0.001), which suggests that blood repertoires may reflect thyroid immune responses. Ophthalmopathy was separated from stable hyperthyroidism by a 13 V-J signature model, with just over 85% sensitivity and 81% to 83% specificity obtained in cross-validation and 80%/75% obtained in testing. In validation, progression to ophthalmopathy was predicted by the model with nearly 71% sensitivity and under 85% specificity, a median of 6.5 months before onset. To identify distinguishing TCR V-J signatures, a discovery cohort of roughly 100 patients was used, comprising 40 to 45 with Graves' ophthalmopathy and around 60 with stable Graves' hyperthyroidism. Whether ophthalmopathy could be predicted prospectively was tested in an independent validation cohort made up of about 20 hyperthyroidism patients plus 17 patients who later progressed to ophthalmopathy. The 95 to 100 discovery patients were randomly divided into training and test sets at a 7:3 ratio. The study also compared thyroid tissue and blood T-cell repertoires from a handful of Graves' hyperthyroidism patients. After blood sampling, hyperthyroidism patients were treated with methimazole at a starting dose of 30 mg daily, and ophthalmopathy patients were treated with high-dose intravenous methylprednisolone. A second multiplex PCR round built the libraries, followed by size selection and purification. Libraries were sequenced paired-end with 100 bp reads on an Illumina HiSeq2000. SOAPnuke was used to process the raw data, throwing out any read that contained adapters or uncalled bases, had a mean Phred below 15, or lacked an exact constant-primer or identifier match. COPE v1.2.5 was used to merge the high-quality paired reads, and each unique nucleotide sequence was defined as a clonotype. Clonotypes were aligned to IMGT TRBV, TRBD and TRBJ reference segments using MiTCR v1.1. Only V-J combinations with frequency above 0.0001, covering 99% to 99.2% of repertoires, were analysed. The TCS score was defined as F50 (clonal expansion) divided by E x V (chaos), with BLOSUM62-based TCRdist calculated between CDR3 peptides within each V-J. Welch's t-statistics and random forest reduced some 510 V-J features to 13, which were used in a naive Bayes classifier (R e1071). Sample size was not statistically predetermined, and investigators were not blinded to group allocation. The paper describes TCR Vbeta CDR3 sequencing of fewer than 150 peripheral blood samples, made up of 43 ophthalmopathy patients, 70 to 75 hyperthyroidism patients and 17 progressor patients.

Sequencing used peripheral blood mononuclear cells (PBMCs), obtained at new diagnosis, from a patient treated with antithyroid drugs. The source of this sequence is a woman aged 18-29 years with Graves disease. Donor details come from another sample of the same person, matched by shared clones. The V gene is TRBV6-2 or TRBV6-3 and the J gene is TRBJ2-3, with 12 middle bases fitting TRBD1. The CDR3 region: CASFPGQGARDTQYF. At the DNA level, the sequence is TGTGCCAGTTTTCCGGGACAGGGGGCGCGAGATACGCAGTATTTT.